The clone carrying this TCR beta chain is a singleton in its sample. Its specificity is not known. CDR1 SNHLY and CDR2 FYNNEI come from the germline V gene. The V segment lost 7 bases and the J segment 6 bases; nucleotides outside the gene matches: 9. The CDR3 loop spans 14 amino acids. This entry comes from a study of OX40 agonist ivuxolimab in advanced cancers. Libraries were prepared by immunoSEQ multiplex PCR; TCRdb keeps only in-frame clonotypes and omits some of them. The profile shows more than 50,000 clones, 84% of them singletons. Prior autoimmune disease or systemic immunosuppression barred patients. Points from the study as a whole: There were, on average, more expanded clones in CD8+ T cells than in CD4+.

The source is an adult with an advanced solid tumor such as melanoma, head and neck, liver or kidney cancer. The chain is built from TRBV2 and TRBJ2-4; 7 nucleotides line up with TRBD2. Sequenced here: CD4+ or CD8+ T cells sorted from blood, sampled in a trial of the OX40 agonist ivuxolimab. The CDR3 DNA is TGTGCCAGCACCTGGACTAGATCGGGAAACATTCAGTACTTC. Its translation is CASTWTRSGNIQYF.